This TCR beta chain was identified in a study of shared clonotypes between healthy human individuals. The germline CDR1 and CDR2 sequences are SSHAT and FNYEAQ (reference sequence). The CDR3 loop spans 15 amino acids. Naive CD8 cells lacked CD45RO, underwent positive selection for CCR7 and left out terminally differentiated effector memory CD45RA+ cells. Worth noting for this clone: A read error may account for a junction end that differs from germline.

Clones were read by immunoSEQ multiplex PCR, and TCRdb kept only the in-frame ones, dropping some. Of around 2,000,000 clones in the sample, about 95% were seen once. This TCR derives from a man between 18 and 35 years old in good health. The genes are TRBV7-7 and TRBJ1-2; tentatively, D is TRBD1 (6 bases). The sample was naive CD8+ T cells sorted from blood. The DNA for the CDR3 is TGTGCTAGCAGTTTTTACAGGGTGGCCAACTATGGCTACACCTTC. This encodes CASSFYRVANYGYTF.